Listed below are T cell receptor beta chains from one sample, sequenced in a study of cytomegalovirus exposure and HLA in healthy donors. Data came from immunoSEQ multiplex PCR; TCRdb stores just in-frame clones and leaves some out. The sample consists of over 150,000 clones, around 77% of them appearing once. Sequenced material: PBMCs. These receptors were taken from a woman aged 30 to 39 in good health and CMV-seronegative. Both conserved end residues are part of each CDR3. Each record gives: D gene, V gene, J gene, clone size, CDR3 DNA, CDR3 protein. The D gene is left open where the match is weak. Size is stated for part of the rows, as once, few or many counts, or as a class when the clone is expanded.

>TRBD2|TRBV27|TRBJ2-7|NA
TGTGCCAGCAGTTTATCCGGGACTAGGTCCAACGAGCAGTACTTC
CASSLSGTRSNEQYF
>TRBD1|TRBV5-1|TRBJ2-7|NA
TGCGCCAGCAGCTTAGAGACAGGGTCCTACGAGCAGTACTTC
CASSLETGSYEQYF
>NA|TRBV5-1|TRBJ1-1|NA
TGCGCCAGCAATGACAGGTACATGAACACTGAAGCTTTCTTT
CASNDRYMNTEAFF
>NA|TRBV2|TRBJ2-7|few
TGTGCCAGTGCCCTGGACTCCCTGGGCGAGCAGTACTTC
CASALDSLGEQYF
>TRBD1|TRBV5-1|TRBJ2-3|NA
TGCGCCAGCAGCTTGGGACAGGGGCCAGATACGCAGTATTTT
CASSLGQGPDTQYF
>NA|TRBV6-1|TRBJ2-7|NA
TGTGCCAGCAGTGAAAAGCTCGCAGGAGGGCTTGCCTACGAGCAGTACTTC
CASSEKLAGGLAYEQYF
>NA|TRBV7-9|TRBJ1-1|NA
TGTGCCAGCAGCTTAGCTACGGTTAGGGGTGGTTCTGAAGCTTTCTTT
CASSLATVRGGSEAFF
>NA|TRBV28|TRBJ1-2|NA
TGTGCCAGCAGCTGCAACGAACCGATCAGATATGGCTACACCTTC
CASSCNEPIRYGYTF
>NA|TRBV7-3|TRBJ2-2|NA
TGTGCCAGCAGCCCGAGTGGGGCGAGCACCGGGGAGCTGTTTTTT
CASSPSGASTGELFF
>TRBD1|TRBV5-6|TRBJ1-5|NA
TGTGCCAGCAGCTCTTCCCCGACAGGGCGGGATCAGCCCCAGCATTTT
CASSSSPTGRDQPQHF
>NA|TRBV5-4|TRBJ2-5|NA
TGTGCCAGCAGCTTGGACCCCGCGTATACCCAGTACTTC
CASSLDPAYTQYF
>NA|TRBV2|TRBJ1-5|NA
TGTGCCAGCAGTGAAGAGTCAGACTATCAGCCCCAGCATTTT
CASSEESDYQPQHF
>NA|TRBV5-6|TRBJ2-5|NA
TGTGCCAGCAGCCGGGGTCCAGTCCAAGAGACCCAGTACTTC
CASSRGPVQETQYF
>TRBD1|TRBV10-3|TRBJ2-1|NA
TGTGCCATCAGTGCTACTGGGACAGGGTCCTACAATGAGCAGTTCTTC
CAISATGTGSYNEQFF
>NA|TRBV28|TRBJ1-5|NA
TGTGCCAGCAGTTCGGGGTTTAATCAGCCCCAGCATTTT
CASSSGFNQPQHF
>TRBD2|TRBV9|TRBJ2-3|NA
TGTGCCAGCAGCGTAGAGGCTAGCGGGGAAACAGATACGCAGTATTTT
CASSVEASGETDTQYF
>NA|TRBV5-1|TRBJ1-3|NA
TGCGCCAGCAGCTTGTACGCGAACTCTGGAAACACCATATATTTT
CASSLYANSGNTIYF
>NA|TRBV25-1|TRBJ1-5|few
TGTGCCAGCAGAGACAGAGAACGCCGGGACACAAATCAGCCCCAGCATTTT
CASRDRERRDTNQPQHF
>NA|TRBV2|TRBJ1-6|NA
TGTGCCAGCAGTGAGGGCAGCTTCAATTCACCCCTCCACTTT
CASSEGSFNSPLHF
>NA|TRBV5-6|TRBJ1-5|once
TGTGCCAGCAGCCTGGGGAGGGGCGGGGTGCGCAATCAGCCCCAGCATTTT
CASSLGRGGVRNQPQHF
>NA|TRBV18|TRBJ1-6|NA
TGTGCCAGCCGACCTGGGGGGACTTCACCCCTCCACTTT
CASRPGGTSPLHF
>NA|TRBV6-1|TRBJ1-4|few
TGTGCCAGCCGGAACTCAGGGATTTCGGATGAAAAACTGTTTTTT
CASRNSGISDEKLFF